This T cell receptor beta chain comes out of a study of T cell responses to AZD1222 COVID-19 vaccine. Comments on this clone: Its matching antigen is unknown.

The germline CDR1 and CDR2 sequences are KGHSH and LQKENI. This CDR3 region has 14 residues. Trimming removed 3 bases at V and 6 bases at J, with 12 bases between. Second-dose timings of about 4 or about 12 weeks were pooled. Study conclusions and caveats: Epitopes outside B.1.351 and B.1.1.7 mutated regions reportedly drew nearly half of spike TCRs. Clonal diversity may have been underestimated in mostly white British donors.

This table comes from immunoSEQ multiplex PCR, and its TCRdb copy is limited to in-frame clones, with some not included. This sample has over 110,000 clones, with roughly 92% found just once. The clonotype originates from an adult who received the AZD1222 COVID-19 vaccine. The starting material was peripheral blood, obtained 28 days after the second AZD1222 dose. This chain joins TRBV18 and TRBJ1-5; a weak D match, TRBD1 (5 bases). The CDR3 sequence is CASSPGGVGQPQHF. For the CDR3, the DNA is TGTGCCAGCTCACCGGGGGGAGTCGGTCAGCCCCAGCATTTT.